Listed here is a single TCR beta chain. The CDR3 loop spans 15 amino acids. The V and J ends lost 6 bases and 3 bases respectively, with 18 bases between them. Germline V gene sequence: CDR1 MNHEY, CDR2 SVGAGI. The data were taken from a study of blood T cell repertoires in COVID-19. Clones were read by immunoSEQ multiplex PCR, and TCRdb kept only the in-frame ones, dropping some. The sample includes more than 350,000 clones, approximately 87% of them seen just once. The clonotype was recovered from a woman in her twenties or thirties with COVID-19, enrolled during active disease. Input material: peripheral blood. V is TRBV6-5 and J is TRBJ2-7; possibly TRBD1 for D (6 bases). The CDR3 nucleotides read TGTGCCAGCAGCGGGGCCGGGGACAAGCACTACGAGCAGTACTTC. This encodes CASSGAGDKHYEQYF.